Included here is one T cell receptor beta chain sequence, with context. TCRdb analysed the 5' RACE reads with MiXCR anew, one entry per CDR3 protein. The table lists a few hundred thousand distinct CDR3 sequences, roughly 26% of them singletons. V was pared by 2 bases and J by 0 bases, with 12 bases between. The CDR3 runs to 16 residues. The germline gives CDR1 SGHKS, CDR2 YYEKEE (reference sequence). The sample comes from a study of T-cell memory formation after mild COVID-19. Study at large: Largely donor-specific sequence clusters came from two donors.

Sequenced sample: PBMCs or a T cell subset sorted from them (not recorded which). The clonotype comes from an adult woman who had mild COVID-19 (a few samples of this study predate the infection). Cell type and time point are not known. The rearrangement links TRBV5-5 to TRBJ2-1; possible D gene TRBD1, 5 bases. DNA for the CDR3: TGTGCCAGCAGCTTCCCAGGGATGCTCTCCTACAATGAGCAGTTCTTC. It codes for CASSFPGMLSYNEQFF.